A single sample is the source of the 29 T cell receptor beta chains below, sequenced in a study of T cell responses to AZD1222 COVID-19 vaccine. The protocol was immunoSEQ multiplex PCR, while the TCRdb copy is restricted to in-frame clones and leaves out a portion. The sample yields roughly 120,000 clones, over 90% seen once. Sample: peripheral blood, taken on day 0 of AZD1222 vaccination. These receptor sequences come from an adult in good health.

Notes on this clone: Other DNA sequences in the sample encode the same CDR3. The V call is TRBV3-1 (or the pseudogene TRBV3-2), the J call TRBJ2-7, with TRBD1 identical over 8 bases. The CDR3 runs 14 residues. V gave up 1 base and J gave up 3 bases; unmatched junction bases: 2. In germline, CDR1 is LGHDT, CDR2 YNNKEL (reference sequence). The CDR3, as DNA: TGTGCCAGCAGCCAAGGTACAGGGGGCTACGAGCAGTACTTC. Protein sequence: CASSQGTGGYEQYF.

This chain links TRBV4-1 with TRBJ2-3; 8 positions match TRBD2. From germline, CDR1 is MGHRA and CDR2 YSYEKL. Losses at the gene ends were 0 bases for V and 3 bases for J; bases not matched to a gene: 11. This CDR3 is built from 18 residues. CDR3 sequence reads: CASSQEPSRSGRTDTQYF. The CDR3 nucleotides are TGCGCCAGCAGCCAAGAACCCTCTAGAAGCGGGAGAACAGATACGCAGTATTTT.

The chain has TRBV5-1 and TRBJ2-3, with D possibly matching TRBD1 (6 bases). CDR1 and CDR2 from the germline V gene are SGHRS and YFSETQ. The ends were cut back, 6 bases at V and 6 bases at J, with 20 bases in the middle. The CDR3 consists of 15 residues. CDR3 sequence: CASTPETGLGDTQYF. The DNA for the CDR3 is TGCGCCAGCACCCCAGAGACAGGATTGGGGGATACGCAGTATTTT.

The chain recombines TRBV24-1 with TRBJ1-5, with no clear D. Between the trimmed V and J ends, which lost 2 bases and 6 bases, there was a span of 10 bases. Germline V gene sequence: CDR1 KGHDR, CDR2 SFDVKD. This CDR3 comprises 14 residues. Here the CDR3 reads CATSDSSGVQPQHF. DNA for the CDR3: TGTGCCACCAGTGATTCGTCCGGGGTTCAGCCCCAGCATTTT.

The V call is TRBV6-5, the J call TRBJ1-3; no clear D. The CDR3 covers 14 residues. Germline V CDR1 and CDR2: MNHEY, SVGAGI. The ends were cut back, 9 bases at V and 9 bases at J, with 21 bases in the middle. The chain's CDR3 is CASLEWYSGATIYF. The CDR3 DNA reads TGTGCCAGTTTAGAGTGGTACTCTGGTGCCACCATATATTTT.

V usage is TRBV30 and J usage is TRBJ1-5, with D perhaps matching TRBD1 (6 bases). The CDR3 covers 17 residues. V lost 0 bases, J lost 0 bases, and 15 bases lay in between. Germline loops: CDR1 GTSNPN, CDR2 SVGIG (reference sequence). CDR3 coding DNA: TGTGCCTGGAGTGTAGGAATAGGCAGGGGTAGCAATCAGCCCCAGCATTTT. Encoded protein: CAWSVGIGRGSNQPQHF.

The chain employs TRBV5-1 and TRBJ2-1; D unclear. The CDR3 totals 15 residues. The V gene's germline CDR1 is SGHRS and CDR2 YFSETQ. Trimming took off 0 bases at V and 4 bases at J, with 11 bases between the two ends. The CDR3 sequence is CASSLVPRGYNEQFF. As DNA, the CDR3 is TGCGCCAGCAGCTTGGTCCCCCGTGGTTACAATGAGCAGTTCTTC.

The CDR3 sequence is CASATRGSVGTEAFF. In DNA, the CDR3 is TGTGCTAGTGCAACTCGGGGCAGCGTGGGCACTGAAGCTTTCTTT. V usage is TRBV12-5 and J usage is TRBJ1-1; perhaps TRBD1 as D (5 bases). This CDR3 is built from 15 residues. Germline V CDR1 and CDR2: LGHNT, FRNRAP. V was pared by 7 bases and J by 4 bases, with 19 bases between.

This clone was detected only once. This rearrangement joins TRBV7-9 to TRBJ1-1; D is ambiguous. CDR3 length equals 13 residues. The V end was cut by 2 bases, the J end by 1 base, with 5 bases between. CDR1 is SEHNR and CDR2 is FQNEAQ in the germline V gene (reference sequence). The CDR3 here is CASSLQANTEAFF. In DNA form, the CDR3 reads TGTGCCAGCAGCTTACAGGCGAACACTGAAGCTTTCTTT.

The genes are TRBV27 and TRBJ2-5; D uncertain. Germline loops: CDR1 MNHEY, CDR2 SMNVEV (reference sequence). V was pared by 6 bases and J by 2 bases, with 13 bases between. The CDR3 contains 14 residues. CDR3 bases: TGTGCCAGCAGCGATAGTTACGATCAAGAGACCCAGTACTTC. This gives the protein CASSDSYDQETQYF.

This chain connects TRBV9 to TRBJ1-4; D unclear. CDR3 length: 15 residues. Germline CDR1 reads SGDLS; CDR2 reads YYNGEE. Deletions cut 4 bases from V and 4 bases from J, with 14 bases between. CDR3 sequence: CASSPRTAGNEKLFF. In nucleotides, the CDR3 is TGTGCCAGCAGCCCTCGGACCGCCGGTAATGAAAAACTGTTTTTT.

The chain couples TRBV2 to TRBJ2-1, with TRBD2 matching 12 bases. Germline CDR1 SNHLY, CDR2 FYNNEI. The CDR3 loop spans 17 amino acids. The J segment lost 1 base and the V segment lost 4 bases, leaving 5 bases of the junction unmatched. The CDR3 region has the DNA TGTGCCAGCAGTGCTCGACTAGCGGGAGAGTCCTACAATGAGCAGTTCTTC. As protein: CASSARLAGESYNEQFF. The variable domain in full, completed from reference TRBV2 and TRBJ2-1, reads EPEVTQTPSHQVTQMGQEVILRCVPISNHLYFYWYRQILGQKVEFLVSFYNNEISEKSEIFDDQFSVERPDGSNFTLKIRSTKLEDSAMYFCASSARLAGESYNEQFFGPGTRLTVL.

The chain joins TRBV18 to TRBJ2-3; D not certain. Germline V gives CDR1 KGHSH, CDR2 LQKENI. Between the trimmed V and J ends, which lost 6 bases and 5 bases, there was a span of 9 bases. The CDR3 sequence is 12 residues long. CDR3 in DNA: TGTGCCAGCTCCAGCCCCGGAGATACGCAGTATTTT. This sequence encodes CASSSPGDTQYF.

The rearrangement links TRBV7-9 to TRBJ2-1; TRBD2 might be the D (6 bases). The germline V gene encodes CDR1 SEHNR and CDR2 FQNEAQ (reference sequence). The CDR3 has 17 residues. V was trimmed by 1 base and J by 7 bases, leaving 20 bases between them. Here the CDR3 reads CASSLVALRASVNEQFF. In nucleotides, the CDR3 is TGTGCCAGCAGCTTAGTCGCCCTTCGGGCTAGCGTTAATGAGCAGTTCTTC.

The chain employs TRBV5-1 and TRBJ2-1, with D perhaps matching TRBD2 (6 bases). V lost 4 bases and J 4 bases, leaving 12 bases between the germline ends. Per germline, CDR1 SGHRS and CDR2 YFSETQ. The CDR3 has 14 residues. CDR3 coding DNA: TGCGCCAGCAGCGAGGCGGCGGGGTACAATGAGCAGTTCTTC. It codes for CASSEAAGYNEQFF.

The chain carries TRBV2 and TRBJ1-2; D is ambiguous. The CDR3 loop spans 13 amino acids. Germline V gene data show CDR1 as SNHLY and CDR2 as FYNNEI. The ends were cut back, 10 bases at V and 1 base at J, with 13 bases in the middle. The CDR3 DNA reads TGTGCCACCGCGGTGAACCTTAACTATGGCTACACCTTC. It encodes CATAVNLNYGYTF.

The chain links TRBV7-9 to TRBJ1-2; TRBD1 aligns across 8 bases. With V trimmed by 0 bases and J by 3 bases, 3 bases remained unmatched. This CDR3 is 15 amino acids long. Germline-derived CDR1 and CDR2 are SEHNR and FQNEAQ (reference sequence). The CDR3 nucleotides read TGTGCCAGCAGCTTAGCCTACAGGGGGGACTATGGCTACACCTTC. It yields the protein CASSLAYRGDYGYTF.

The chain recombines TRBV12-3 or TRBV12-4 with TRBJ1-2; tentatively, D is TRBD1 (6 bases). V was shortened by 5 bases and J by 7 bases, with 14 bases between the two germline ends. This CDR3 has 13 residues. The CDR3 here is CASSLGGGFGYTF. The CDR3 DNA is TGTGCCAGCAGTCTCGGAGGGGGATTTGGCTACACCTTC.

The V gene is TRBV7-8, the J gene TRBJ2-1; no clear D gene. V was pared by 5 bases and J by 5 bases, with 7 bases between. CDR1 is SGHVS, CDR2 FQNEAQ, per germline. The CDR3 runs 12 residues. The DNA for the CDR3 is TGTGCCAGCAGCGGGCGGAACAATGAGCAGTTCTTC. It specifies CASSGRNNEQFF.

This chain links TRBV28 with TRBJ1-2, with TRBD1 as a possible D gene (6 bases). The CDR3 spans 12 residues. Germline-derived CDR1 and CDR2 are MDHEN and SYDVKM. Trimming left V 7 bases short and J 8 bases short, with 14 bases between. CDR3: CASNTGSRGYTF. The CDR3 region has the DNA TGTGCCAGCAATACAGGGTCCAGGGGCTACACCTTC.

This chain uses TRBV28 with TRBJ1-1, with D perhaps matching TRBD1 (5 bases). Germline V gene lookup returns CDR1 MDHEN and CDR2 SYDVKM. This CDR3 comprises 13 residues. Trimming removed 3 bases at V and 11 bases at J, with 16 bases between. The CDR3 sequence: CASSLGPRVAAFF. CDR3 sequence (DNA): TGTGCCAGCAGTTTGGGCCCCAGGGTAGCGGCTTTCTTT.

This chain links TRBV5-5 with TRBJ1-3; D call uncertain. The V end was cut by 0 bases, the J end by 0 bases, with 7 bases between. The CDR3 covers 15 residues. Germline V gene lookup returns CDR1 SGHKS and CDR2 YYEKEE (reference sequence). The CDR3 sequence: CASSLDWASGNTIYF. DNA of the CDR3: TGTGCCAGCAGCTTGGATTGGGCCTCTGGAAACACCATATATTTT.

The V call is TRBV7-2, the J call TRBJ1-3; D gene unclear. Germline-derived CDR1 and CDR2 are SGHTA and FQGNSA. This CDR3 comprises 16 residues. Trimming removed 8 bases at V and 0 bases at J, with 17 bases between. CDR3 bases: TGTGCCAGCGGGTCTAGCACTCCCCGCTCTGGAAACACCATATATTTT. Its protein is CASGSSTPRSGNTIYF. The full variable domain, its missing parts supplied by reference TRBV7-2 and TRBJ1-3, is GAGVSQSPSNKVTEKGKDVELRCDPISGHTALYWYRQSLGQGLEFLIYFQGNSAPDKSGLPSDRFSAERTGGSVSTLTIQRTQQEDSAVYLCASGSSTPRSGNTIYFGEGSWLTVV.

V is TRBV5-1 and J is TRBJ2-5; TRBD1 aligns across 9 bases. There are 16 residues in the CDR3. The V segment lost 0 bases and the J segment 7 bases; nucleotides outside the gene matches: 10. Germline CDR1 is SGHRS and CDR2 is YFSETQ. CDR3 in amino acids: CASSLVPGTGPGTQYF. For the CDR3, the DNA is TGCGCCAGCAGCTTGGTCCCTGGGACAGGGCCGGGGACCCAGTACTTC.

CDR3 amino acids: CASSSGQFRSEQYF. The DNA of the CDR3 is TGTGCCAGCAGCTCCGGACAGTTTAGGTCCGAGCAGTACTTC. The chain uses TRBV11-2 and TRBJ2-7; the D gene is possibly TRBD1 (6 bases). The CDR3 extends over 14 amino acids. Trimming took off 4 bases at V and 6 bases at J, with 16 bases between the two ends. The germline CDR1 and CDR2 sequences are SGHAT and FQNNGV.

This clone was seen once. The chain combines TRBV7-9 with TRBJ2-7; 7 bases are a match to TRBD1. The germline V gene has CDR1 SEHNR and CDR2 FQNEAQ (reference sequence). The V and J ends lost 5 bases and 5 bases, in that order; junction bases with no gene match: 9. The CDR3 spans 14 residues. The CDR3 reads CASSGYRGQHEQYF. Here the CDR3 DNA reads TGTGCCAGCAGCGGTTACCGGGGACAGCACGAGCAGTACTTC.

The V call is TRBV19, the J call TRBJ1-5; D unresolved. V was clipped by 0 bases and J by 1 base, with 7 bases between them. The CDR3 contains 15 residues. Germline CDR1 is LNHDA and CDR2 is SQIVND (reference sequence). CDR3 sequence (DNA): TGTGCCAGTAGTATAGACAGACCGAGCAATCAGCCCCAGCATTTT. Translated, it gives CASSIDRPSNQPQHF.

V and J are TRBV20-1 and TRBJ1-3; D is uncertain. Germline V gene sequence: CDR1 DFQATT, CDR2 SNEGSKA (reference sequence). The CDR3 spans 11 residues. Here the CDR3 DNA reads TGCAGCCGACGTACTGGAAACACCATATATTTT. Its protein product is CSRRTGNTIYF.

This CDR3 reads CASSEQMSGNTIYF. The CDR3 DNA sequence: TGTGCCAGCAGTGAACAGATGTCTGGAAACACCATATATTTT. The chain couples TRBV2 to TRBJ1-3; no clear D. V lost 2 bases to trimming and J lost 1 base, with 6 bases between them. Germline CDR1 SNHLY, CDR2 FYNNEI. CDR3 size: 14 residues.